Presented here are 16 T cell receptor beta chains from one specimen sequenced in a study of blood T cell repertoires in COVID-19. TCRdb's table, derived via immunoSEQ multiplex PCR, lists solely in-frame clones and lacks some. The sample yields 55,000 to 80,000 clones, 75% to 90% seen once. Sequenced sample: peripheral blood. The origin of the receptors is a woman older than 75 with acute or convalescent COVID-19.

This sequence joins TRBV27 and TRBJ1-6; 9 nucleotides line up with TRBD1. The J segment lost 14 bases and the V segment lost 6 bases, leaving 11 bases of the junction unmatched. Germline CDR1 is MNHEY and CDR2 is SMNVEV (reference sequence). The CDR3 is 14 amino acids. CDR3 in DNA: TGTGCCAGCAGCCCGGGGGACAGGGTGCCTACCCTCCACTTT. It encodes CASSPGDRVPTLHF.

The chain links TRBV19 to TRBJ2-5; TRBD1 might be the D (6 bases). V was shortened by 2 bases and J by 6 bases, with 13 bases between the two germline ends. The CDR3 has 14 amino acids. Germline V gene lookup returns CDR1 LNHDA and CDR2 SQIVND (reference sequence). CDR3 DNA sequence: TGTGCCAGTAGTATATCCCAGGGGCAGAAGACCCAGTACTTC. It yields the protein CASSISQGQKTQYF.

This sequence joins TRBV10-1 and TRBJ1-3, with 8 positions matching TRBD1. The CDR3 sequence is 16 residues long. Germline V gives CDR1 WNHNN, CDR2 SYGVQD (reference sequence). The ends lost 7 bases at V and 8 bases at J; junction bases unmatched: 16. The CDR3 sequence is CASTKVGQGAFHTIYF. DNA of the CDR3: TGCGCCAGCACCAAGGTGGGTCAGGGGGCTTTTCACACCATATATTTT.

The V and J genes are TRBV7-2 and TRBJ2-7; 9 positions agree with TRBD1. Germline trimming cut 5 bases from V and 3 bases from J; bases unmatched to any gene: 2. Germline values: CDR1 SGHTA, CDR2 FQGNSA. The CDR3 extends over 13 amino acids. The CDR3 is CASSRTGVYEQYF. In nucleotides, the CDR3 is TGTGCCAGCAGCCGGACAGGGGTCTACGAGCAGTACTTC. Drawing the rest from reference TRBV7-2 and TRBJ2-7, the complete variable domain is GAGVSQSPSNKVTEKGKDVELRCDPISGHTALYWYRQSLGQGLEFLIYFQGNSAPDKSGLPSDRFSAERTGGSVSTLTIQRTQQEDSAVYLCASSRTGVYEQYFGPGTRLTVT.

The rearrangement uses TRBV28 and TRBJ2-5; tentatively, D is TRBD1 (6 bases). The CDR3 has 15 amino acids. The V and J ends lost 4 bases and 2 bases respectively, with 14 bases between them. Germline V gives CDR1 MDHEN, CDR2 SYDVKM. The CDR3 DNA reads as TGTGCCAGCAGTTCTATAGCGACAGGTCAAGAGACCCAGTACTTC. It is translated as CASSSIATGQETQYF.

This clone was counted once. The CDR3 coding sequence is TGCGCCAGCAGCTTGCAGGACAATGAGCAGTTCTTC. It specifies CASSLQDNEQFF. V usage is TRBV5-1 and J usage is TRBJ2-1; no definite D call. This CDR3 is 12 amino acids long. Per germline, CDR1 SGHRS and CDR2 YFSETQ. V dropped 1 base and J dropped 5 bases, with 4 bases sitting between them.

This clone is large by share. The chain links TRBV5-8 to TRBJ2-7; D is possibly TRBD1 (5 bases). CDR1 and CDR2 from the germline V gene are SGHTS and YDEGEE. V lost 2 bases and J lost 2, with 11 bases in between. The CDR3 has 14 residues. The DNA for the CDR3 is TGTGCCAGCAGCTTTTCAGGGAACCCCTACGAGCAGTACTTC. Amino acid sequence: CASSFSGNPYEQYF.

The V gene is TRBV5-5, the J gene TRBJ2-5, with D perhaps TRBD1 (5 bases). V was cut by 0 bases and J by 5 bases, with 8 bases left in between. CDR3 length equals 13 residues. CDR1 is SGHKS, CDR2 YYEKEE, per germline (reference sequence). The CDR3, as DNA: TGTGCCAGCAGCTTGGATGGGGCTGAGACCCAGTACTTC. Translating gives CASSLDGAETQYF.

The chain couples TRBV10-2 to TRBJ1-2, with 11 bases fitting TRBD1. The CDR3 length is 15 residues. The germline V gene encodes CDR1 WSHSY and CDR2 SAAADI. J lost 3 bases, V lost 5 bases, and 5 bases had no gene match. CDR3 bases: TGCGCCAGCAGTTGGACGGGACAGGGGGACTATGGCTACACCTTC. Translating gives CASSWTGQGDYGYTF.

V and J are TRBV2 and TRBJ1-1; D unclear. The CDR3 has 15 residues. Trimming left V 6 bases short and J 1 base short, with 15 bases between. Looked up from germline, CDR1 is SNHLY and CDR2 is FYNNEI. The CDR3 reads CASRGSRTENTEAFF. The CDR3 DNA follows: TGTGCCAGCAGGGGGAGCCGGACCGAGAACACTGAAGCTTTCTTT.

The rearrangement links TRBV7-9 to TRBJ2-4; tentatively, D is TRBD2 (5 bases). V was pared by 4 bases and J by 5 bases, with 15 bases between. The CDR3 sequence is 15 residues long. Per germline, CDR1 SEHNR and CDR2 FQNEAQ (reference sequence). CDR3 sequence (DNA): TGTGCCAGCAGCTACAGAGGGAGTACGGAAAACATTCAGTACTTC. Translated: CASSYRGSTENIQYF.

The sample holds a few counts of this clone. The genes are TRBV7-3 and TRBJ2-1; 13 bases agree with TRBD2. The trim removed 3 bases at V and 12 bases at J, leaving 2 bases unmatched. In germline, CDR1 is SGHTA, CDR2 FQGTGA. The CDR3 spans 13 residues. The CDR3 is CASSFGTSGAQFF. The CDR3 nucleotides read TGTGCCAGCAGCTTCGGGACTAGCGGGGCGCAGTTCTTC.

V usage is TRBV24-1 and J usage is TRBJ1-4; unclear D gene. In germline, CDR1 is KGHDR, CDR2 SFDVKD. The CDR3 has 17 residues. The ends were cut back, 4 bases at V and 8 bases at J, with 22 bases in the middle. In DNA, the CDR3 is TGTGCCACCAGTGACTCCCTGGACGGACTGGGCTTAGAAAAACTGTTTTTT. This codes for CATSDSLDGLGLEKLFF.

The rearrangement links TRBV24-1 to TRBJ2-1, with 7 bases aligning to TRBD2. The V gene end was trimmed by 0 bases and the J gene end by 0 bases; junction bases not matched to a gene: 4. CDR3 length: 17 amino acids. CDR1 is KGHDR, CDR2 SFDVKD, per germline. The chain's CDR3 is CATSDLGGGSSYNEQFF. The CDR3 region has the DNA TGTGCCACCAGTGATTTGGGCGGGGGTAGCTCCTACAATGAGCAGTTCTTC.

V and J are TRBV5-1 and TRBJ2-7; a weak D match, TRBD2 (6 bases). Germline CDR1 SGHRS, CDR2 YFSETQ. The CDR3 length is 14 residues. The V and J ends lost 4 bases and 1 base respectively, with 12 bases between them. CDR3 residues: CASSTGLFSYEQYF. DNA for the CDR3: TGCGCCAGCAGCACGGGACTTTTTTCCTACGAGCAGTACTTC.

The chain uses TRBV5-1 and TRBJ1-2; TRBD1 is a possible D gene (5 bases). The V gene's germline CDR1 is SGHRS and CDR2 YFSETQ. With 2 bases removed from V and 5 bases from J, the gap between germline ends came to 16 bases. This CDR3 spans 15 amino acids. The CDR3 sequence: CASSFGTGGSYGYTF. Written as DNA, the CDR3 is TGCGCCAGCAGCTTCGGGACCGGGGGGTCTTATGGCTACACCTTC.